Below, 15 T cell receptor beta chains from the same sample are listed, as sequenced in a study of cytomegalovirus exposure and HLA in healthy donors (dated by TCRdb to about 2017). Libraries were prepared through the immunoSEQ multiplex PCR assay. For the multiplex PCR, a mixture combining 60 forward primers for TCR Vbeta segments and 13 reverse primers for TCR Jbeta segments was used. The clones in this table, taken by TCRdb from immuneACCESS, are in-frame only. Not every clone is retained; where verified, under half of the shortfall comes from an unresolved V gene, and the cause of the rest is unknown. Across this sample there are approximately 130,000 clones, with about 82% seen only once. Roughly 1.2% of the sample comes from the top ten. The sequencing sample was made of PBMCs. The receptors derive from a boy aged 5-17 years in good health and CMV-seronegative.

The chain uses TRBV27 and TRBJ2-1; the match to TRBD2 covers 9 bases. The germline CDR1 and CDR2 sequences are MNHEY and SMNVEV (reference sequence). The CDR3 loop spans 16 amino acids. Trimming cost V 4 bases and J 1 base; bases outside gene matches: 5. The CDR3: CASSSRLAESYNEQFF. Here the CDR3 DNA reads TGTGCCAGCAGTTCCCGACTAGCGGAGTCCTACAATGAGCAGTTCTTC.

V usage is TRBV11-3 and J usage is TRBJ1-4; 7 bases are shared with TRBD1. With 6 bases clipped from V and 4 bases from J, the junction kept 5 bases outside the gene matches. Germline V gives CDR1 SGHNT, CDR2 YENEEA. The CDR3 is 14 residues long. For the CDR3, the DNA is TGTGCCAGCAGTTCGACAGGGATTAATGAAAAACTGTTTTTT. Translating gives CASSSTGINEKLFF.

This chain uses TRBV2 with TRBJ2-7; D unclear. The CDR3 length is 11 residues. Trimming stripped 6 bases from V and 5 bases from J, with 8 bases between. Per the germline V gene, CDR1 is SNHLY and CDR2 is FYNNEI. CDR3 sequence reads: CASSHGDEQYF. In DNA form, the CDR3 reads TGTGCCAGCAGCCACGGAGACGAGCAGTACTTC. Full variable domain (missing parts from reference TRBV2 and TRBJ2-7): EPEVTQTPSHQVTQMGQEVILRCVPISNHLYFYWYRQILGQKVEFLVSFYNNEISEKSEIFDDQFSVERPDGSNFTLKIRSTKLEDSAMYFCASSHGDEQYFGPGTRLTVT.

V gene TRBV5-6 combines with J gene TRBJ1-1; TRBD1 agrees at 8 bases. With 4 bases clipped from V and 0 bases from J, the junction kept 14 bases outside the gene matches. Germline V lookup: CDR1 SGHDT, CDR2 YYEEEE. The CDR3 extends over 18 amino acids. The CDR3 DNA reads as TGTGCCAGCAGCCAGATAACAGGGGGACGTCAGGTGAACACTGAAGCTTTCTTT. Its protein is CASSQITGGRQVNTEAFF.

This chain uses TRBV9 with TRBJ2-3; 14 bases align to TRBD2. Germline CDR1 reads SGDLS; CDR2 reads YYNGEE. This CDR3 is 18 amino acids long. Trimming removed 0 bases from V and 6 bases from J; junction bases left unmatched: 9. In DNA form, the CDR3 reads TGTGCCAGCAGCGTAGGGGGACTAGCGGGAGCGGCGGGCGATACGCAGTATTTT. Protein sequence: CASSVGGLAGAAGDTQYF.

This clone was picked up a small number of times. V is TRBV4-1 and J is TRBJ1-5; D ambiguous. Germline V gene data show CDR1 as MGHRA and CDR2 as YSYEKL. Trimming stripped 1 base from V and 3 bases from J, with 7 bases between. The CDR3 is 14 amino acids. The CDR3 sequence: CASSQGAFNQPQHF. The CDR3 DNA follows: TGCGCCAGCAGCCAAGGGGCCTTCAATCAGCCCCAGCATTTT.

V is TRBV6-5 and J is TRBJ2-3; 11 positions match TRBD2. Germline V gives CDR1 MNHEY, CDR2 SVGAGI. The J segment lost 0 bases and the V segment lost 6 bases, leaving 2 bases of the junction unmatched. The CDR3 runs 15 residues. This chain's CDR3 is CASRRLAGSTDTQYF. The CDR3 DNA reads TGTGCCAGCAGGCGACTAGCGGGGAGCACAGATACGCAGTATTTT.

The gene calls are TRBV9 and TRBJ2-7, with 7 nucleotides matching TRBD2. V lost 0 bases to trimming and J lost 2 bases; unmatched junction nucleotides: 11. CDR1 and CDR2 (germline): SGDLS, YYNGEE. The CDR3 loop spans 17 amino acids. The CDR3 loop reads CASSVAIAGVGPYEQYF. The CDR3 DNA sequence: TGTGCCAGCAGCGTAGCTATTGCGGGGGTGGGCCCCTACGAGCAGTACTTC.

The table lists this clone with a count of one. A read error may produce the germline difference seen at one junction end. The V gene is TRBV30, the J gene TRBJ1-1; D might be TRBD1 (5 bases). The CDR3 is 14 amino acids. CDR1 is GTSNPN, CDR2 SVGIG, per germline (reference sequence). The DNA of the CDR3 is TGTGCCCGGAGTCCCACAAGGGGGAACACTGAAGCTTTCTTT. Translation gives CARSPTRGNTEAFF.

This chain uses TRBV5-1 with TRBJ1-2; D may be TRBD1 (5 bases). Trimming left V 0 bases short and J 4 bases short, with 19 bases between. The CDR3 runs 17 residues. Germline V CDR1 and CDR2: SGHRS, YFSETQ. The CDR3 DNA reads TGCGCCAGCAGCTTGGGGAGGGGAGCGTCAACGGGCTATGGCTACACCTTC. It specifies CASSLGRGASTGYGYTF. Full variable domain (remainder filled in from reference TRBV5-1 and TRBJ1-2): KAGVTQTPRYLIKTRGQQVTLSCSPISGHRSVSWYQQTPGQGLQFLFEYFSETQRNKGNFPGRFSGRQFSNSRSEMNVSTLELGDSALYLCASSLGRGASTGYGYTFGSGTRLTVV.

The chain recombines TRBV29-1 with TRBJ1-2, with D unresolved. CDR1 is SQVTM, CDR2 ANQGSEA, per germline. This CDR3 region has 13 residues. The ends were cut back, 0 bases at V and 4 bases at J, with 9 bases in the middle. The CDR3 coding sequence is TGCAGCGTTGAAGAGCGAGGGATCTATGGCTACACCTTC. This sequence encodes CSVEERGIYGYTF.

This clone showed up just once. V and J are TRBV15 and TRBJ2-2, with TRBD2 matching over 7 bases. Germline CDR1 is LNHNV and CDR2 is YYDKDF (reference sequence). V lost 3 bases to trimming and J lost 0 bases; unmatched junction nucleotides: 7. The CDR3 sequence is 17 residues long. CDR3 in amino acids: CATSRPTSPTNTGELFF. In DNA form, the CDR3 reads TGTGCCACCAGCAGGCCGACTAGCCCGACGAACACCGGGGAGCTGTTTTTT.

This clone was recorded once. The V gene is TRBV7-8, the J gene TRBJ1-1; no reliable D call. V dropped 2 bases and J dropped 2 bases, with 9 bases sitting between them. This CDR3 comprises 14 residues. Germline lookup yields CDR1 SGHVS and CDR2 FQNEAQ. Written as DNA, the CDR3 is TGTGCCAGCAGCTTAAACGCGCTTAACACTGAAGCTTTCTTT. Its translation is CASSLNALNTEAFF.

The gene calls are TRBV4-1 and TRBJ2-7; 7 positions agree with TRBD2. This CDR3 contains 15 residues. Germline V CDR1 and CDR2: MGHRA, YSYEKL. J was trimmed by 2 bases and V by 1 base; bases with no gene match: 5. Here the CDR3 reads CASSQVVGGTYEQYF. In DNA form, the CDR3 reads TGCGCCAGCAGCCAAGTCGTGGGGGGGACCTACGAGCAGTACTTC.

This clone was recorded a few times. DNA for the CDR3: TGTGCCAGCAGCCCCACAGGCGATGAGCAGTTCTTC. It yields the protein CASSPTGDEQFF. J is TRBJ2-1 and V is TRBV5-8; D might be TRBD1 (5 bases). Trimming cost V 4 bases and J 8 bases, with 10 bases left between them. This CDR3 is built from 12 residues. Per germline, CDR1 SGHTS and CDR2 YDEGEE.